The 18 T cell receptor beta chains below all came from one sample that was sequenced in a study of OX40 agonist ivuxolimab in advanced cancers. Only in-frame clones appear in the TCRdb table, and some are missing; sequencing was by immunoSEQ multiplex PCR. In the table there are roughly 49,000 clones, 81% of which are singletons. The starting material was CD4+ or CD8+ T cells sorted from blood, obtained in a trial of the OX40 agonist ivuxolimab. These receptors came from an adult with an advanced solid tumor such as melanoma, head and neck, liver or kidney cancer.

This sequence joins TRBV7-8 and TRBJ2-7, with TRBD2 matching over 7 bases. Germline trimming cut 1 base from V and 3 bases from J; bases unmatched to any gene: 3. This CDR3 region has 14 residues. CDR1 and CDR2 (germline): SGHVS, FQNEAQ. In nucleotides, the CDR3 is TGTGCCAGCAGCTTAGGCGCGGGAGTCTACGAGCAGTACTTC. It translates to CASSLGAGVYEQYF.

CDR3 nucleotides: TGCGCCAGCAGGCGAAGTCAGGGGGCTGCCGGGGAGCTGTTTTTT. Its translation: CASRRSQGAAGELFF. This chain connects TRBV10-2 to TRBJ2-2; 8 positions agree with TRBD1. The J segment lost 6 bases and the V segment lost 6 bases, leaving 9 bases of the junction unmatched. CDR1 WSHSY and CDR2 SAAADI come from the germline V gene. There are 15 residues in the CDR3.

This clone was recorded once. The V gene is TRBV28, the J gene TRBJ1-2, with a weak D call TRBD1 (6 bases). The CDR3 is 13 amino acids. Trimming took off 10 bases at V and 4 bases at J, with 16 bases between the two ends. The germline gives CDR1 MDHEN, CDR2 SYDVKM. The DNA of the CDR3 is TGTGCCACATGGGAGGGGGAGCGCTATGGCTACACCTTC. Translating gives CATWEGERYGYTF.

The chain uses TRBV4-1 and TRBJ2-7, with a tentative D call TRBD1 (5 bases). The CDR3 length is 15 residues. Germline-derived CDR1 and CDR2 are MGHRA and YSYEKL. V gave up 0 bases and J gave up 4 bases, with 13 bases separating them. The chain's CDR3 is CASSQEPLRGYEQYV. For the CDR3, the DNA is TGCGCCAGCAGCCAAGAACCCCTTAGGGGATACGAGCAGTACGTC.

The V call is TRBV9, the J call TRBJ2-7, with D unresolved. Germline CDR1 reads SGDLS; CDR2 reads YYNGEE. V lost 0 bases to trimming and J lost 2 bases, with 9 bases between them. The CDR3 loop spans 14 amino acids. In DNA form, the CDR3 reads TGTGCCAGCAGCGTAGGGGGATTACCCTACGAGCAGTACTTC. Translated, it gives CASSVGGLPYEQYF.

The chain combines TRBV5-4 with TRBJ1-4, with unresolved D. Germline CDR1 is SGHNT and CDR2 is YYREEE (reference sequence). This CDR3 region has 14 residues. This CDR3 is CATSSWQTNEKLFF. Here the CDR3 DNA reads TGTGCTACGTCTAGTTGGCAGACAAATGAAAAACTGTTTTTT. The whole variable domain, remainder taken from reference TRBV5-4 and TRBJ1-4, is ETGVTQSPTHLIKTRGQQVTLRCSSQSGHNTVSWYQQALGQGPQFIFQYYREEENGRGNFPPRFSGLQFPNYSSELNVNALELDDSALYLCATSSWQTNEKLFFGSGTQLSVL.

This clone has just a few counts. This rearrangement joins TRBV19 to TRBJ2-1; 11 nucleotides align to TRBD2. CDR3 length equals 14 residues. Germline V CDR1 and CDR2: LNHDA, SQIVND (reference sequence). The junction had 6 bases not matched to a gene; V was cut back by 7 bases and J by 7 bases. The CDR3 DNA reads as TGTGCCAGTACACTAGCGGGAGCTTATAATGAGCAGTTCTTC. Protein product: CASTLAGAYNEQFF.

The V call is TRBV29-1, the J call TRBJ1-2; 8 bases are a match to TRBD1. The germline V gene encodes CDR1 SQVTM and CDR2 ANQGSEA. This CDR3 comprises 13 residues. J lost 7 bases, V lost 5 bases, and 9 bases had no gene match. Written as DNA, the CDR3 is TGCAGCGTTCCGGGACAGGACGTTCCTGGCTACACCTTC. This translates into CSVPGQDVPGYTF.

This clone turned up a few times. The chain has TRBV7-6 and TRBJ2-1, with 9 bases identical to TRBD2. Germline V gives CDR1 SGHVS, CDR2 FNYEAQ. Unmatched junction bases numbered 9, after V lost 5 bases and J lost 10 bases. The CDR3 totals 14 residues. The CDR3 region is CASSPGLAGMEQFF. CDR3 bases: TGTGCCAGCAGCCCGGGACTAGCCGGAATGGAGCAGTTCTTC.

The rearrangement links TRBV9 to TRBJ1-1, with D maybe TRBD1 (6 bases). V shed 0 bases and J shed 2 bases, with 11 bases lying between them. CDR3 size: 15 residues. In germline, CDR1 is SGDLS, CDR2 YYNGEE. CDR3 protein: CASSVGGGGNTEAFF. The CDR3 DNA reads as TGTGCCAGCAGCGTAGGTGGAGGGGGAAACACTGAAGCTTTCTTT.

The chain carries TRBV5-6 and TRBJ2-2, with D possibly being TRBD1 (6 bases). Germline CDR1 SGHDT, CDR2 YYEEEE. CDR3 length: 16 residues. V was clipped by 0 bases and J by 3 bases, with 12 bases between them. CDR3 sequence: CASSLGIEGDTGELFF. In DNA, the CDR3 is TGTGCCAGCAGCTTGGGTATCGAGGGGGACACCGGGGAGCTGTTTTTT. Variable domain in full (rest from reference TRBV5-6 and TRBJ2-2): DAGVTQSPTHLIKTRGQQVTLRCSPKSGHDTVSWYQQALGQGPQFIFQYYEEEERQRGNFPDRFSGHQFPNYSSELNVNALLLGDSALYLCASSLGIEGDTGELFFGEGSRLTVL.

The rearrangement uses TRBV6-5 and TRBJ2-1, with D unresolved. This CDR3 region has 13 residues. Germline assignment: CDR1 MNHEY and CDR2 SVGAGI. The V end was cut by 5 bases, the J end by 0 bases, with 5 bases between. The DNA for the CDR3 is TGTGCCAGCAGTCTCCGCTCCTACAATGAGCAGTTCTTC. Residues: CASSLRSYNEQFF.

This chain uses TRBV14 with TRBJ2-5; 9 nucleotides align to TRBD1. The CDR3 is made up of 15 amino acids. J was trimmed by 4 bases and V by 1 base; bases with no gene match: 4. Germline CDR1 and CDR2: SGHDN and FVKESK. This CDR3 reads CASSQGTGALETQYF. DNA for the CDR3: TGTGCCAGCAGCCAAGGGACAGGGGCCCTAGAGACCCAGTACTTC.

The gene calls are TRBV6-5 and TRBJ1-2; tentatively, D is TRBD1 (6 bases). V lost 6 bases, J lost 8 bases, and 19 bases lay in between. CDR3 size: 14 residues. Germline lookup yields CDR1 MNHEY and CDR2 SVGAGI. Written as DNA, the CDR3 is TGTGCCAGCAGCCCGACAGGACCCGGGAGGGGCTACACCTTC. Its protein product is CASSPTGPGRGYTF.

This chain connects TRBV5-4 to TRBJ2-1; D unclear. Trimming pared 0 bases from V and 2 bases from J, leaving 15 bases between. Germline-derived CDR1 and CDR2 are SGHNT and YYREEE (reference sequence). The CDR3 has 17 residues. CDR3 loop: CASSLGAVGGPYNEQFF. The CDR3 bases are TGTGCCAGCAGCTTGGGTGCCGTTGGCGGTCCCTACAATGAGCAGTTCTTC.

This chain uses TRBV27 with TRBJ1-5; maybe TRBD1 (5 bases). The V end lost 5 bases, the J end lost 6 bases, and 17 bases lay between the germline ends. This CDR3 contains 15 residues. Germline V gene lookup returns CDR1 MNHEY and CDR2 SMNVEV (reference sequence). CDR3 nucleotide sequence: TGTGCCAGCAGTCTCGCGCAGGGTGAAGGTCAGCCCCAGCATTTT. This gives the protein CASSLAQGEGQPQHF.

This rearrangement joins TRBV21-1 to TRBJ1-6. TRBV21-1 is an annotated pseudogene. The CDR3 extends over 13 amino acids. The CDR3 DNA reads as TGTGCCAGCAGCAAATTGGTGATCCCGCCCCTCCACTTT. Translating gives CASSKLVIPPLHF.

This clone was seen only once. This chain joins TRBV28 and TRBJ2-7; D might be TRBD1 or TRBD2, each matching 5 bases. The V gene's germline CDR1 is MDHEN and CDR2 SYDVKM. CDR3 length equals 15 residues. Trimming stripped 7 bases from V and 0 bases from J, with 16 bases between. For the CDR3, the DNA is TGTGCCAGCACCCCTGGGACGAGCAGCTCCTACGAGCAGTACTTC. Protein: CASTPGTSSSYEQYF.